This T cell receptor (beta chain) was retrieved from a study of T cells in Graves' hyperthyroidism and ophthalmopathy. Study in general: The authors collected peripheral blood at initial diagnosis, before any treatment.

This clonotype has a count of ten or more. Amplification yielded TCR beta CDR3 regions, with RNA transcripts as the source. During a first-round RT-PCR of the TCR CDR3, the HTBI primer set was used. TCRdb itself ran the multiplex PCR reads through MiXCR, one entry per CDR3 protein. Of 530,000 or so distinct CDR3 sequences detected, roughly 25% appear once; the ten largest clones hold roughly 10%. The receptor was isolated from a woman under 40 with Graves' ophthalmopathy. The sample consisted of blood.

The CDR3 loop reads CASSYVSQETQYF. The CDR3, as DNA: TGTGCCAGCAGTTACGTGAGCCAAGAGACCCAGTACTTC. V usage is TRBV6-5 and J usage is TRBJ2-5; D unresolved. The V end lost 2 bases, the J end lost 1 base, and 5 bases lay between the germline ends. The CDR3 has 13 residues. Germline CDR1 MNHEY, CDR2 SVGAGI.